Listed below are T cell receptor beta chains from one sample, sequenced in a study of blood T cell repertoires in COVID-19. Only in-frame clones appear in the TCRdb table, and some are missing; sequencing was by immunoSEQ multiplex PCR. The sample consists of around 300,000 clones, 83% of them appearing once. Sequencing used peripheral blood. All receptors derive from a woman in her forties or fifties who had recovered from COVID-19. The CDR3 runs from the conserved cysteine through the conserved F or W. Fields, in order: V gene, clone size, D gene, J gene, CDR3 DNA, CDR3 protein. A D gene is named only where the DNA matches it firmly. Size is omitted from some rows. Given values are once, few, many or a class for expanded clones.

TRBV28	-	-	TRBJ2-3	TGTGCCAGCAGTTTGGTGGGAGGAACAGATACGCAGTATTTT	CASSLVGGTDTQYF
TRBV6-9	-	-	TRBJ2-1	TGTGCCAGCAGTTCTTTTTACAATGAGCAGTTCTTC	CASSSFYNEQFF
TRBV7-2	-	-	TRBJ1-1	TGTGCCAGCAGCTTAGTAACACTGTCCAGCGGAGCTTTCTTT	CASSLVTLSSGAFF
TRBV5-6	many	-	TRBJ2-3	TGTGCCAGCAGCTTAATACAGGGCAGCACAGATACGCAGTATTTT	CASSLIQGSTDTQYF
TRBV15	once	TRBD2	TRBJ2-7	TGTGCCACCAGCAGTCCTAGCGGGAAGGGGATCTACGAGCAGTACTTC	CATSSPSGKGIYEQYF
TRBV7-2	-	TRBD1	TRBJ2-1	TGTGCCAGCAGCTCCGGCCGGACAGGGGTCAATGAGCAGTTCTTC	CASSSGRTGVNEQFF
TRBV28	-	TRBD1	TRBJ1-4	TGTGCCACCGGAATGAACAGGGGGCTGTTTTTT	CATGMNRGLFF
TRBV24-1	-	TRBD1	TRBJ1-1	TGTGCCACCAGTGATTCTGGGTCTCGGACAGGGGACACTGAAGCTTTCTTT	CATSDSGSRTGDTEAFF
TRBV28	-	-	TRBJ1-1	TGTGCCAGCAGTTTATATGGCAGTTTGAACACTGAAGCTTTCTTT	CASSLYGSLNTEAFF
TRBV24-1	-	TRBD1	TRBJ2-6	TGTGCCACCAGTAGGGACAGGGGACTTCCCGGGGCCAACGTCCTGACTTTC	CATSRDRGLPGANVLTF
TRBV18	once	TRBD2	TRBJ2-2	TGTGCCAGCTCACCCTTCGTCCTAGCGGGGGAGACGAACACCGGGGAGCTGTTTTTT	CASSPFVLAGETNTGELFF
TRBV5-1	-	-	TRBJ2-7	TGCGCCAGCAGCACCGGGACTTCGGAGACCCACGAGCAGTACTTC	CASSTGTSETHEQYF
TRBV21-1	-	-	TRBJ2-7	TGTGCCAGCAGCAAAGGCAACGCCTGGACAGTCCACGAGCAGTACTTC	CASSKGNAWTVHEQYF
TRBV11-2	few	-	TRBJ1-6	TGTGCCAGCAGCGTTGGACACAAGGATTCACCCCTCCACTTT	CASSVGHKDSPLHF
TRBV11-1	-	TRBD2	TRBJ2-7	TGTGCCAGCAGGACTAGCGGGTACGAGCAGTACTTC	CASRTSGYEQYF
TRBV9	-	TRBD2	TRBJ2-1	TGTGCCAGCAGGCCCATAGGGGAGGGCCCGGAGTTCTTC	CASRPIGEGPEFF